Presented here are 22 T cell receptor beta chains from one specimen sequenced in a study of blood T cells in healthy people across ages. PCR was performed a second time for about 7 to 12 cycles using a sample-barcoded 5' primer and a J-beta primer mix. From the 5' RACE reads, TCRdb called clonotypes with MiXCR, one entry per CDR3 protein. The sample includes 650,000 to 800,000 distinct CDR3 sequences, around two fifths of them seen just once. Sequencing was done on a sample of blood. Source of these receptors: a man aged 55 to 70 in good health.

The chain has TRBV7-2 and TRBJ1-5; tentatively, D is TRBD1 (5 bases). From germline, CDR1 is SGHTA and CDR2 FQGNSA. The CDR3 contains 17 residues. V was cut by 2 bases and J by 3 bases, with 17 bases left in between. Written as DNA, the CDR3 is TGTGCCAGCAGCTTAAGGGCCGGGGGAGCTTACAATCAGCCCCAGCATTTT. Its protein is CASSLRAGGAYNQPQHF.

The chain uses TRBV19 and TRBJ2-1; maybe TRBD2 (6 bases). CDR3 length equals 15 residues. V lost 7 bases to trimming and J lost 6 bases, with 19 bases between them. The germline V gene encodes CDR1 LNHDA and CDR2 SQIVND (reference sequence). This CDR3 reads CASNSLTGVSNEQFF. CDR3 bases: TGTGCCAGTAACTCCCTAACGGGGGTATCCAATGAGCAGTTCTTC.

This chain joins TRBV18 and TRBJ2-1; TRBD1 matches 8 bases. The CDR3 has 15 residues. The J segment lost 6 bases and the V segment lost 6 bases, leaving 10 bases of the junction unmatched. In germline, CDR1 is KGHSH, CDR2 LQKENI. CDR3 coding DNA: TGTGCCAGCTCGTCCTCGGGACAGGAAAGCAATGAGCAGTTCTTC. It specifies CASSSSGQESNEQFF.

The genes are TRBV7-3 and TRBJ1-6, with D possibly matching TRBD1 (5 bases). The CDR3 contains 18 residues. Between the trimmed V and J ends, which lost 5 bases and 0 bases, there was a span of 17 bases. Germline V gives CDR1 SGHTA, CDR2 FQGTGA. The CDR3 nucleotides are TGTGCCAGCAGCATAGGCGAACAGGAGAGCTCCTATAATTCACCCCTCCACTTT. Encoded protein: CASSIGEQESSYNSPLHF.

As DNA, the CDR3 is TGCAGTGCTAGAGACCCGACAGGGGGCGAGTTCTACGAGCAGTACTTC. Amino acid sequence: CSARDPTGGEFYEQYF. This chain joins TRBV20-1 and TRBJ2-5; TRBD1 matches at 10 bases. The J call may be mistaken, given a closer DNA end match to TRBJ2-7. Germline CDR1 reads DFQATT; CDR2 reads SNEGSKA (reference sequence). This CDR3 spans 16 amino acids.

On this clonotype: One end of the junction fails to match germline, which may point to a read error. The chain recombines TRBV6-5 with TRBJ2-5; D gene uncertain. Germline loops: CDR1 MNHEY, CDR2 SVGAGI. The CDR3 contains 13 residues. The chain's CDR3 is CASSDSTGETQYF. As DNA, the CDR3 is TGTGCCAGCAGTGACTCAACCGGGGAGACCCAGTACTTC.

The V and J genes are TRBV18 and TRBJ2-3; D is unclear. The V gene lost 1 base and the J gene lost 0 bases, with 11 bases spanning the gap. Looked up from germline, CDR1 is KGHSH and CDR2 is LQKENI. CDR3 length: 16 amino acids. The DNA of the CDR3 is TGTGCCAGCTCACCACAACCGACACCTAGCACAGATACGCAGTATTTT. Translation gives CASSPQPTPSTDTQYF.

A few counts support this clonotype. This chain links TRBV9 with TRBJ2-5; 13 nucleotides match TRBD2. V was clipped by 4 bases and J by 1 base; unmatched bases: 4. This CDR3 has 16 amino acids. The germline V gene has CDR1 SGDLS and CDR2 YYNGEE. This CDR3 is CASSKGLAGPQETQYF. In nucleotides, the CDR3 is TGTGCCAGCAGCAAGGGACTAGCGGGGCCCCAAGAGACCCAGTACTTC.

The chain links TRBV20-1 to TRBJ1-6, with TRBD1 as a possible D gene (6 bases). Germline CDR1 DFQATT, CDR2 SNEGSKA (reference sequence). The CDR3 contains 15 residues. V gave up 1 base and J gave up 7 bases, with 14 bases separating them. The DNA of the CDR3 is TGCAGTGCTAGAGTCGGGGGGCGCGTGAATTCACCCCTCCACTTT. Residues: CSARVGGRVNSPLHF.

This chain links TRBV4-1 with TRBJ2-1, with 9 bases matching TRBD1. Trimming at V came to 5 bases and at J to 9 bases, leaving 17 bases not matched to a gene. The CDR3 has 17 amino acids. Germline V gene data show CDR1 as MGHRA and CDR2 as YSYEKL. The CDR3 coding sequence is TGCGCCAGCAGCTTAGAGGGACAGGGAACGGCCACGGGTGAGCAGTTCTTC. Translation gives CASSLEGQGTATGEQFF.

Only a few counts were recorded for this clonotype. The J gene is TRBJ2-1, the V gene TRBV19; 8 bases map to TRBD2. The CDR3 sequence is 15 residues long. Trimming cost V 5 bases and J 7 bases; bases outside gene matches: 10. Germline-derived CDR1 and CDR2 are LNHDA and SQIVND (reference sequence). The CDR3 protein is CASSPSGGVTNEQFF. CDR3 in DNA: TGTGCCAGTAGTCCCTCCGGGGGGGTGACGAATGAGCAGTTCTTC. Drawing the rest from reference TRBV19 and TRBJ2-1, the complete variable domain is DGGITQSPKYLFRKEGQNVTLSCEQNLNHDAMYWYRQDPGQGLRLIYYSQIVNDFQKGDIAEGYSVSREKKESFPLTVTSAQKNPTAFYLCASSPSGGVTNEQFFGPGTRLTVL.

The CDR3 protein is CASTERQGPNEKLFF. CDR3 DNA sequence: TGTGCCAGCACCGAGAGACAGGGCCCTAATGAAAAACTGTTTTTT. V is TRBV12-3 or TRBV12-4 and J is TRBJ1-4; 7 positions agree with TRBD1. This CDR3 is built from 15 residues. J lost 3 bases, V lost 7 bases, and 8 bases had no gene match.

The CDR3 coding sequence is TGTGCCAGCTCTCTCCCCACGCGTGAGCAGTTCTTC. Protein: CASSLPTREQFF. This chain connects TRBV18 to TRBJ2-1; D gene ambiguous. Germline CDR1 and CDR2: KGHSH and LQKENI. There are 12 residues in the CDR3. The V gene lost 6 bases and the J gene lost 9 bases, with 12 bases spanning the gap.

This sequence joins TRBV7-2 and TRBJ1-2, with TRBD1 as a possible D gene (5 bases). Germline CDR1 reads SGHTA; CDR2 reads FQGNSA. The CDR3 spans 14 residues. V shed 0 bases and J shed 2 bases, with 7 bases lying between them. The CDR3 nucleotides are TGTGCCAGCAGCTTAGCAACAGGAAACTATGGCTACACCTTC. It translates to CASSLATGNYGYTF.

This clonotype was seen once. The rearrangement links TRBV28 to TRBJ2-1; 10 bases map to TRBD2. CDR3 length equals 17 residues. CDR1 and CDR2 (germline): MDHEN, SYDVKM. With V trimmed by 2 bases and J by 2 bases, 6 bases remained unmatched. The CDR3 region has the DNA TGTGCCAGCAGTTTACCCCACCTAGCGGGGGCCTACAATGAGCAGTTCTTC. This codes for CASSLPHLAGAYNEQFF. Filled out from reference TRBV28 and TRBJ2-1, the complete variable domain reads DVKVTQSSRYLVKRTGEKVFLECVQDMDHENMFWYRQDPGLGLRLIYFSYDVKMKEKGDIPEGYSVSREKKERFSLILESASTNQTSMYLCASSLPHLAGAYNEQFFGPGTRLTVL.

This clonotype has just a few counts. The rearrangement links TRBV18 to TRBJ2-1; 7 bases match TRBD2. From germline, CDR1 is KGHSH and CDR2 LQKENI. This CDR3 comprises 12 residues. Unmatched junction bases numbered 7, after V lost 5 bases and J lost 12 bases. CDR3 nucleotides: TGTGCCAGCTCAACCCCTAGCGGACCGCAGTTCTTC. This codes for CASSTPSGPQFF.

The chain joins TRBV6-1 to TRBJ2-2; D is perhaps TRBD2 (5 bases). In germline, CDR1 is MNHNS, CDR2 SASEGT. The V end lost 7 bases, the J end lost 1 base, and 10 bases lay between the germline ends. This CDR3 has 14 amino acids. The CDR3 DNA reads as TGTGCCAGCACGCGGGTGGTGAACACCGGGGAGCTGTTTTTT. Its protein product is CASTRVVNTGELFF.

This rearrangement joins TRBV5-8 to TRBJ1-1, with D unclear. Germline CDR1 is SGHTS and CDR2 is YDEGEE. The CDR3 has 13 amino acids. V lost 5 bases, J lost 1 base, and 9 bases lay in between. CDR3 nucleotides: TGTGCCAGCAGTATACAGCAGAACACTGAAGCTTTCTTT. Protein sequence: CASSIQQNTEAFF.

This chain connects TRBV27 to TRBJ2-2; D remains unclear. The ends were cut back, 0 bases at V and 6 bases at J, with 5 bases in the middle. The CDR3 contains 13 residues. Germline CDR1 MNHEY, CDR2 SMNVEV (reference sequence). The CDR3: CASSLSIPGELFF. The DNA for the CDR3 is TGTGCCAGCAGTTTATCGATCCCCGGGGAGCTGTTTTTT.

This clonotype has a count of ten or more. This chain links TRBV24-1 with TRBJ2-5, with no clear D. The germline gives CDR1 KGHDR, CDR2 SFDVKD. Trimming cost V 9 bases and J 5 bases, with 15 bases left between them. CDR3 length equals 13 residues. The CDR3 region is CATGNAAGETQYF. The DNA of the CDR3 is TGTGCCACCGGAAACGCTGCAGGCGAGACCCAGTACTTC.

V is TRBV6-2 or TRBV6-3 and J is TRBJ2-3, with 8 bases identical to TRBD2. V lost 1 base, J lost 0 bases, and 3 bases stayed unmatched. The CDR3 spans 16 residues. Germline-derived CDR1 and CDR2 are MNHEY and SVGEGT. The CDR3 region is CASSYLSSGSTDTQYF. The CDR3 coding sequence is TGTGCCAGCAGTTACTTATCTAGCGGGAGCACAGATACGCAGTATTTT.

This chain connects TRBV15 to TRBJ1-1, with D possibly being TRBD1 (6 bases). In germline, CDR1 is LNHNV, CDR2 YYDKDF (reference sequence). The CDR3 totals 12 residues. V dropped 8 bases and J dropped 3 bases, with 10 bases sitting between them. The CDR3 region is CATGTRDTEAFF. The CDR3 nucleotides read TGTGCCACCGGGACAAGGGACACTGAAGCTTTCTTT.